A single sample is the source of the 16 T cell receptor beta chains below, sequenced in a study of T cells in Graves' hyperthyroidism and ophthalmopathy. Authors of the study amplified TCR beta CDR3 regions from RNA transcripts. The TCR CDR3 was amplified in a first-round RT-PCR using the HTBI primer set. TCRdb used MiXCR to reprocess the multiplex PCR reads, holding one entry per CDR3 protein. Seen here are some 700,000 distinct CDR3 sequences, around 16% observed once, and the top ten hold around 16%. The specimen was blood. The receptors originated from a man aged 45 to 65 with Graves' hyperthyroidism.

This chain uses TRBV4-1 with TRBJ2-4; D may be TRBD1 (5 bases). Germline assignment: CDR1 MGHRA and CDR2 YSYEKL. V gave up 2 bases and J gave up 2 bases, with 16 bases separating them. The CDR3 sequence is 17 residues long. The CDR3 spells CASSQPPTRGSKNIQYF. The CDR3 region has the DNA TGCGCCAGCAGCCAACCTCCGACAAGGGGTTCCAAAAACATTCAGTACTTC.

A word on this clonotype: Relative to the germline gene, one junction end is altered; a read error may explain this. The J gene is TRBJ2-3, the V gene TRBV11-3; D remains unclear. CDR1 is SGHNT, CDR2 YENEEA, per germline. This CDR3 comprises 13 residues. The CDR3 DNA sequence: TGTGCCAGCAGCTTGGGAAGAGGAGATACGCGGTATTTT. As protein: CASSLGRGDTRYF.

This clonotype was counted ten times or more. The rearrangement joins TRBV7-3 to TRBJ2-1; D remains unclear. V lost 5 bases to trimming and J lost 0 bases, with 11 bases between them. This CDR3 spans 15 amino acids. Germline assignment: CDR1 SGHTA and CDR2 FQGTGA. CDR3: CASSPSESSYNEQFF. The CDR3 DNA reads TGTGCCAGCAGCCCGAGCGAGAGCTCCTACAATGAGCAGTTCTTC.

This clonotype appeared a few times. The chain has TRBV9 and TRBJ2-3, with 8 bases lining up with TRBD2. J lost 8 bases, V lost 4 bases, and 12 bases had no gene match. The V gene's germline CDR1 is SGDLS and CDR2 YYNGEE. The length of the CDR3 is 15 residues. The CDR3: CASSYGSGTHGTQYF. CDR3 in DNA: TGTGCCAGCAGCTACGGTAGCGGGACACATGGTACGCAGTATTTT.

The table lists this clonotype with a few counts. The chain couples TRBV15 to TRBJ1-4; D gene ambiguous. Germline V gene sequence: CDR1 LNHNV, CDR2 YYDKDF (reference sequence). Trimming left V 0 bases short and J 1 base short, with 12 bases between. CDR3 size: 17 residues. This CDR3 reads CATSRDEGEGTNEKLFF. The CDR3 coding sequence is TGTGCCACCAGCAGAGATGAGGGAGAGGGAACTAATGAAAAACTGTTTTTT. Looking up the rest from reference TRBV15 and TRBJ1-4 gives the full variable domain: DAMVIQNPRYQVTQFGKPVTLSCSQTLNHNVMYWYQQKSSQAPKLLFHYYDKDFNNEADTPDNFQSRRPNTSFCFLDIRSPGLGDTAMYLCATSRDEGEGTNEKLFFGSGTQLSVL.

This clonotype showed up many times. The rearrangement links TRBV5-1 to TRBJ1-4; D remains unclear. Germline V gene lookup returns CDR1 SGHRS and CDR2 YFSETQ. V shed 0 bases and J shed 7 bases, with 13 bases lying between them. CDR3 size: 15 residues. The CDR3 region has the DNA TGCGCCAGCAGCTTGGTTGGGTCCGCTCGTGAAAAACTGTTTTTT. This sequence encodes CASSLVGSAREKLFF.

This clonotype was recorded many times. The genes are TRBV2 and TRBJ2-7, with D unresolved. CDR3 length: 13 residues. Trimming cost V 2 bases and J 4 bases, with 9 bases left between them. Germline lookup yields CDR1 SNHLY and CDR2 FYNNEI. The CDR3 bases are TGTGCCAGCAGTGAACAGGTGCGGTACGAGCAGTACTTC. Its translation: CASSEQVRYEQYF.

The genes are TRBV29-1 and TRBJ1-1; no clear D. The CDR3 has 12 residues. The V end lost 8 bases, the J end lost 4 bases, and 14 bases lay between the germline ends. The germline gives CDR1 SQVTM, CDR2 ANQGSEA. CDR3 sequence (DNA): TGCAGCATTGGACTGGTGAGCACTGAAGCTTTCTTT. It yields the protein CSIGLVSTEAFF. Based on the CDR3 plus reference TRBV29-1 and TRBJ1-1, the full variable domain is SAVISQKPSRDICQRGTSLTIQCQVDSQVTMMFWYRQQPGQSLTLIATANQGSEATYESGFVIDKFPISRPNLTFSTLTVSNMSPEDSSIYLCSIGLVSTEAFFGQGTRLTVV.

This clonotype was detected many times. The chain joins TRBV7-8 to TRBJ1-1; the D is unclear. CDR1 and CDR2 from the germline V gene are SGHVS and FQNEAQ. This CDR3 has 13 amino acids. The V and J ends lost 5 bases and 1 base respectively, with 8 bases between them. The chain's CDR3 is CASSEDGNTEAFF. The DNA for the CDR3 is TGTGCCAGCAGCGAGGACGGGAACACTGAAGCTTTCTTT.

The sample holds many counts of this clonotype. This rearrangement joins TRBV5-6 to TRBJ2-3; 7 nucleotides align to TRBD2. CDR3 length equals 15 residues. V lost 2 bases and J lost 0; bases outside the gene matches: 3. Germline V lookup: CDR1 SGHDT, CDR2 YYEEEE. The CDR3 spells CASSLDSGSTDTQYF. The CDR3 region has the DNA TGTGCCAGCAGCTTAGATAGCGGGAGCACAGATACGCAGTATTTT. Complete variable domain (other parts from reference TRBV5-6 and TRBJ2-3): DAGVTQSPTHLIKTRGQQVTLRCSPKSGHDTVSWYQQALGQGPQFIFQYYEEEERQRGNFPDRFSGHQFPNYSSELNVNALLLGDSALYLCASSLDSGSTDTQYFGPGTRLTVL.

This clonotype was found many times. CDR3 sequence reads: CASSVGSLGTNEKLFF. CDR3 nucleotides: TGTGCCAGCAGCGTAGGAAGTCTGGGGACTAATGAAAAACTGTTTTTT. V and J are TRBV9 and TRBJ1-4; D is ambiguous. The CDR3 has 16 residues. The V gene's germline CDR1 is SGDLS and CDR2 YYNGEE. Trimming cost V 0 bases and J 2 bases, with 11 bases left between them.

Ten or more counts support this clonotype. The chain recombines TRBV18 with TRBJ2-1; D perhaps matches TRBD2 (5 bases). V was shortened by 0 bases and J by 5 bases, with 11 bases between the two germline ends. This CDR3 is 15 amino acids long. Germline CDR1 is KGHSH and CDR2 is LQKENI. CDR3 coding DNA: TGTGCCAGCTCACCACCCGGACGGGGAAACAATGAGCAGTTCTTC. Its translation: CASSPPGRGNNEQFF.

This clonotype was observed many times. The chain recombines TRBV12-3 or TRBV12-4 with TRBJ1-1, with D uncertain. With 7 bases removed from V and 1 base from J, the gap between germline ends came to 13 bases. This CDR3 is built from 14 residues. DNA of the CDR3: TGTGCCAGCAACCTTTTAACGGGGAACACTGAAGCTTTCTTT. As protein: CASNLLTGNTEAFF.

In its sample, this clonotype was seen many times. V usage is TRBV12-3 or TRBV12-4 and J usage is TRBJ1-4, with 11 bases matching TRBD1. With 2 bases clipped from V and 5 bases from J, the junction kept 1 base outside the gene matches. The CDR3 sequence is 15 residues long. CDR3 nucleotides: TGTGCCAGCAGTTTAAGGGACAGGGGGAATGAAAAACTGTTTTTT. It specifies CASSLRDRGNEKLFF.

This clonotype occurred once. CDR3 sequence: CAGTQRGSGRLDEQFF. The CDR3 DNA reads as TGTGCCGGCACCCAAAGGGGTAGCGGAAGGCTCGATGAGCAGTTCTTC. This chain connects TRBV2 to TRBJ2-1, with TRBD2 as a possible D gene (6 bases). V was shortened by 11 bases and J by 8 bases, with 28 bases between the two germline ends. CDR1 is SNHLY, CDR2 FYNNEI, per germline. The CDR3 is 16 amino acids.

This clonotype came up many times. This chain uses TRBV16 with TRBJ1-5, with D unclear. Germline V gene data show CDR1 as KGHSY and CDR2 as FQNENV. This CDR3 has 15 amino acids. V was cut by 3 bases and J by 2 bases, with 11 bases left in between. The DNA of the CDR3 is TGTGCCAGCAGCCATCTGTTTTTCGGCAATCAGCCCCAGCATTTT. As protein: CASSHLFFGNQPQHF.